The T cell receptor (beta chain) described here comes from a study of CD8+ T cells in alopecia areata. Whole-study findings and limits: Persistence in scalp and blood during tofacitinib was observed for many expanded lesional clones.

The sample's treatment: oral pan-JAK inhibitor, 5-10 mg twice daily. Notes on this clone: Its antigen is not identified.

Extraction and reverse transcription of RNA yielded cDNA as the sequencing template. This table comes from immunoSEQ multiplex PCR, and its TCRdb copy is limited to in-frame clones, with some not included. The sample lists about 97,000 clones, about three fifths occurring once. The material was CD8+ T cells sorted from blood, obtained at week 56, from a patient treated with tofacitinib. The receptor's source is a human donor with alopecia areata.

In DNA, the CDR3 is TGTGCCATCAGTGAGACGACTAACAATGAGCAGTTCTTC. It yields the protein CAISETTNNEQFF. The chain couples TRBV10-3 to TRBJ2-1, with D possibly matching TRBD2 (5 bases). Trimming took off 2 bases at V and 5 bases at J, with 7 bases between the two ends. The length of the CDR3 is 13 residues. CDR1 and CDR2 (germline): ENHRY, SYGVKD.